The 19 T cell receptor beta chains presented below share a single source sample, sequenced in a study of Ad26.COV2.S vaccination and SARS-CoV-2 variants. The method was immunoSEQ multiplex PCR; TCRdb's version includes in-frame clones alone and lacks a portion of them. The table shows some 640,000 clones, with around 92% occurring only once. The treatment was: roughly 20 received Ad26.COV2.S at low or high dose, single or two shots; about 5 received placebo; per-sample allocation not given. The study sampled participants on day 63 after the first vaccine or placebo injection. The starting material was peripheral blood, obtained in a trial of Ad26.COV2.S vaccine versus placebo. The receptors originated from a person aged 18-65 years who received the Ad26.COV2.S COVID-19 vaccine or a placebo.

The chain combines TRBV7-8 with TRBJ2-1, with 10 nucleotides matching TRBD1. Looked up from germline, CDR1 is SGHVS and CDR2 is FQNEAQ. With 1 base clipped from V and 3 bases from J, the junction kept 3 bases outside the gene matches. This CDR3 is 16 amino acids long. The chain's CDR3 is CASSLVRDRGYNEQFF. CDR3 in DNA: TGTGCCAGCAGCTTAGTGCGGGACAGGGGCTACAATGAGCAGTTCTTC.

The rearrangement joins TRBV12-3 or TRBV12-4 to TRBJ1-1; D not resolved. The CDR3 is made up of 12 amino acids. V shed 5 bases and J shed 9 bases, with 13 bases lying between them. The DNA for the CDR3 is TGTGCCAGCAGTCCTGACCCGTCCCAAGCTTTCTTT. Residues: CASSPDPSQAFF.

This clone was seen more than once but under ten times. The rearrangement joins TRBV6-5 to TRBJ1-2, with 9 nucleotides matching TRBD1. The CDR3 length is 14 residues. CDR1 and CDR2 from the germline V gene are MNHEY and SVGAGI. The ends lost 7 bases at V and 8 bases at J; junction bases unmatched: 11. CDR3 DNA: TGTGCCAGCACGGACAGGGACAGGGTGGGAGGCTACACCTTC. It specifies CASTDRDRVGGYTF.

This clone was seen only once. The chain employs TRBV7-9 and TRBJ1-5; 8 bases agree with TRBD1. V lost 5 bases and J lost 5; bases outside the gene matches: 8. Germline CDR1 and CDR2: SEHNR and FQNEAQ (reference sequence). The CDR3 has 15 residues. CDR3 DNA: TGTGCCAGCAGCAGAGGACAGGGAATTGATCAGCCCCAGCATTTT. Its translation: CASSRGQGIDQPQHF.

V gene TRBV4-3 combines with J gene TRBJ2-2; D gene unclear. The CDR3 consists of 18 residues. V shed 4 bases and J shed 7 bases, with 25 bases lying between them. Germline-derived CDR1 and CDR2 are LGHNA and YSLEER. For the CDR3, the DNA is TGCGCCAGCAGCCCACTAAACCAAGACCTCCGACTCGGCGGGGAGCTGTTTTTT. Protein sequence: CASSPLNQDLRLGGELFF.

The chain couples TRBV30 to TRBJ1-2, with D unresolved. There are 14 residues in the CDR3. Germline CDR1 and CDR2: GTSNPN and SVGIG (reference sequence). The ends were cut back, 0 bases at V and 2 bases at J, with 10 bases in the middle. This CDR3 is CAWSVSGPNYGYTF. The CDR3 bases are TGTGCCTGGAGTGTATCTGGCCCGAACTATGGCTACACCTTC.

V gene TRBV7-6 combines with J gene TRBJ2-1, with D possibly called TRBD1 or TRBD2 (5 bases each). V was shortened by 0 bases and J by 2 bases, with 14 bases between the two germline ends. This CDR3 is 17 amino acids long. CDR1 SGHVS and CDR2 FNYEAQ come from the germline V gene. The DNA of the CDR3 is TGTGCCAGCAGCTTAGCGGGCAGGGAGTTCCCCTACAATGAGCAGTTCTTC. This gives the protein CASSLAGREFPYNEQFF. The whole variable domain, filled in from reference TRBV7-6 and TRBJ2-1, reads GAGVSQSPRYKVTKRGQDVALRCDPISGHVSLYWYRQALGQGPEFLTYFNYEAQQDKSGLPNDRFSAERPEGSISTLTIQRTEQRDSAMYRCASSLAGREFPYNEQFFGPGTRLTVL.

Turning to this clone: This same CDR3 is encoded by further DNA sequences in the sample. J is TRBJ1-1 and V is TRBV6-5; tentative D call: TRBD1 (5 bases). CDR3 length: 13 amino acids. The germline gives CDR1 MNHEY, CDR2 SVGAGI. V lost 5 bases and J lost 2, with 9 bases in between. The CDR3 nucleotides read TGTGCCAGCAGTCGTACAGGTAACACTGAAGCTTTCTTT. It specifies CASSRTGNTEAFF.

The CDR3 DNA reads TGTGCCAGCAGTCCCGACTTGCGGGGCTACGAGCAGTACTTC. Translating gives CASSPDLRGYEQYF. The chain carries TRBV6-5 and TRBJ2-7, with D possibly being TRBD2 (6 bases). V lost 5 bases and J 3 bases, leaving 14 bases between the germline ends. This CDR3 has 14 amino acids. Germline-derived CDR1 and CDR2 are MNHEY and SVGAGI.

The chain uses TRBV3-1 (or the pseudogene TRBV3-2) and TRBJ2-7; D gene uncertain. V lost 2 bases to trimming and J lost 7 bases, with 12 bases between them. CDR3 length: 13 amino acids. Germline V gene data show CDR1 as LGHDT and CDR2 as YNNKEL (reference sequence). The chain's CDR3 is CASSQQVAGEQYF. As DNA, the CDR3 is TGTGCCAGCAGCCAACAAGTAGCCGGGGAGCAGTACTTC.

The chain couples TRBV21-1 to TRBJ2-4; TRBD1, the table's D call, lacks a check against the DNA. TRBV21-1 is flagged as a pseudogene. The CDR3 sequence is 16 residues long. The CDR3 spells CASSKQGLGAKNIQYF. CDR3 in DNA: TGTGCCAGCAGCAAACAGGGGTTAGGGGCCAAAAACATTCAGTACTTC.

This chain uses TRBV4-3 with TRBJ1-4; 9 bases are a match to TRBD1. Trimming cost V 0 bases and J 8 bases; bases outside gene matches: 7. The germline gives CDR1 LGHNA, CDR2 YSLEER. The CDR3 covers 16 residues. As DNA, the CDR3 is TGCGCCAGCAGCCAAGATTACAGGGGGCTGTGGGAAAAACTGTTTTTT. The encoded protein is CASSQDYRGLWEKLFF.

V is TRBV11-2 and J is TRBJ2-1, with 9 bases lining up with TRBD2. V trimming: 8 bases; J trimming: 6 bases; junction bases outside the gene matches: 8. The CDR3 loop spans 14 amino acids. Germline lookup yields CDR1 SGHAT and CDR2 FQNNGV. The CDR3 bases are TGTGCCAGCCCCGAGGGGCGGGGGGGCAATGAGCAGTTCTTC. Translating gives CASPEGRGGNEQFF.

This chain links TRBV12-5 with TRBJ1-6; a weak D match, TRBD1 (5 bases). Per germline, CDR1 LGHNT and CDR2 FRNRAP. The CDR3 has 17 residues. Trimming pared 6 bases from V and 4 bases from J, leaving 19 bases between. The CDR3 nucleotides are TGTGCTAGTGGCCCAAAGGTAAGGGGAAGGTATAATTCACCCCTCCACTTT. Residues: CASGPKVRGRYNSPLHF. Combining the CDR3 with reference TRBV12-5 and TRBJ1-6 gives the whole variable domain DARVTQTPRHKVTEMGQEVTMRCQPILGHNTVFWYRQTMMQGLELLAYFRNRAPLDDSGMPKDRFSAEMPDATLATLKIQPSEPRDSAVYFCASGPKVRGRYNSPLHFGNGTRLTVT.

The chain has TRBV3-1 (or the pseudogene TRBV3-2) and TRBJ1-1, with TRBD1 as a possible D gene (5 bases). In germline, CDR1 is LGHDT, CDR2 YNNKEL (reference sequence). The V and J ends lost 3 bases and 4 bases respectively, with 12 bases between them. The CDR3 sequence is 14 residues long. CDR3 in DNA: TGTGCCAGCAGCCATCAGGCGGGGGGCACTGAAGCTTTCTTT. This gives the protein CASSHQAGGTEAFF.

The CDR3 loop is CSVTVGNGATEAFF. CDR3 DNA: TGCAGCGTCACTGTGGGGAATGGAGCCACTGAAGCTTTCTTT. V usage is TRBV29-1 and J usage is TRBJ1-1; D is unclear. V gave up 6 bases and J gave up 4 bases, with 18 bases separating them. This CDR3 spans 14 amino acids. CDR1 and CDR2 (germline): SQVTM, ANQGSEA.

This sequence joins TRBV29-1 and TRBJ2-2; no clear D gene. V gave up 6 bases and J gave up 2 bases, with 7 bases separating them. Germline V CDR1 and CDR2: SQVTM, ANQGSEA. CDR3 length: 12 residues. The CDR3 sequence: CSVGPNTGELFF. CDR3 DNA sequence: TGCAGCGTGGGTCCCAACACCGGGGAGCTGTTTTTT.

The V gene is TRBV7-2, the J gene TRBJ2-7; the D is unclear. V was shortened by 1 base and J by 0 bases, with 4 bases between the two germline ends. CDR3 size: 13 residues. Germline V gives CDR1 SGHTA, CDR2 FQGNSA. The CDR3 DNA reads as TGTGCCAGCAGCTTAGAGCTCTCCTACGAGCAGTACTTC. Its translation is CASSLELSYEQYF.

V usage is TRBV4-3 and J usage is TRBJ1-2; D gene uncertain. Germline CDR1 LGHNA, CDR2 YSLEER. V lost 0 bases and J 1 base, leaving 9 bases between the germline ends. This CDR3 comprises 15 residues. This CDR3 is CASSQDQSLNYGYTF. For the CDR3, the DNA is TGCGCCAGCAGCCAAGATCAGAGCCTTAACTATGGCTACACCTTC.